This TCR beta chain was observed in a study of vaccination effects on CD4 cells after COVID-19. Background on the study: All participants had two doses of either the BNT162b2 or mRNA-1273 vaccine.

As concerns this clone: The antigen remains undetermined.

This CDR3 spans 14 amino acids. Germline V CDR1 and CDR2: SGHNT, YYREEE (reference sequence). V lost 4 bases and J 4 bases, leaving 14 bases between the germline ends. Measured with immunoSEQ multiplex PCR; TCRdb has only the in-frame clones, and not every one. The sample lists around 70,000 clones; roughly 80% were seen once. At the end of nine to ten days of culture, CD4+ T cells were isolated. In the vaccine recipients, nucleocapsid antibodies were negative and there was no prior SARS-CoV-2 infection. The receptor comes from a human donor who received a COVID-19 vaccine. The chain recombines TRBV5-4 with TRBJ1-2, with TRBD1 as a possible D gene (6 bases). The specimen comprised CD4+ T cells from PBMCs cultured without peptide, sampled before COVID-19 vaccination. The chain's CDR3 is CASSPEQGSYGYTF. CDR3 sequence (DNA): TGTGCCAGCAGCCCCGAACAGGGATCCTATGGCTACACCTTC.